Presented here are 10 T cell receptor beta chains from one specimen sequenced in a study of blood T cell repertoires in COVID-19. Profiled with immunoSEQ multiplex PCR; TCRdb holds only in-frame clones, not every one. The table lists around 28,000 clones, about 89% of them singletons. The sequenced sample was peripheral blood. The source is a human donor in a cohort sampled during active COVID-19.

This clone was seen just once. The chain uses TRBV5-1 and TRBJ1-6; D call uncertain. The germline V gene encodes CDR1 SGHRS and CDR2 YFSETQ. CDR3 length equals 15 residues. V was shortened by 0 bases and J by 9 bases, with 13 bases between the two germline ends. CDR3 coding DNA: TGCGCCAGCAGCTTGGAAAGCTCGGGTGGTTCACCCCTCCACTTT. Residues: CASSLESSGGSPLHF.

This clone was recorded only once. The chain employs TRBV5-1 and TRBJ2-1; 13 bases are a match to TRBD2. Germline V gene lookup returns CDR1 SGHRS and CDR2 YFSETQ. The V and J ends lost 0 bases and 8 bases, in that order; junction bases with no gene match: 8. The CDR3 loop spans 17 amino acids. CDR3 sequence (DNA): TGCGCCAGCAGCTTGGCACTAGCGGGGGGGCGGGCGGATGAGCAGTTCTTC. It is translated as CASSLALAGGRADEQFF.

The chain combines TRBV19 with TRBJ2-2; TRBD1 might be the D (5 bases). Trimming removed 5 bases from V and 6 bases from J, with 13 bases in between. Germline V lookup: CDR1 LNHDA, CDR2 SQIVND (reference sequence). The CDR3 has 14 residues. Written as DNA, the CDR3 is TGTGCCAGTAGTTCAAGGGGTTTGGCCGGGGAGCTGTTTTTT. It codes for CASSSRGLAGELFF.

This clone was detected once. V and J are TRBV5-1 and TRBJ1-1; 10 nucleotides line up with TRBD1. The CDR3 is made up of 14 amino acids. After removal of 4 bases from V and 4 bases from J, the junction contained 4 bases not matched to a gene. CDR1 and CDR2 (germline): SGHRS, YFSETQ. The CDR3 region is CASSPRQGATEAFF. Here the CDR3 DNA reads TGCGCCAGCAGCCCCCGACAGGGGGCCACTGAAGCTTTCTTT.

The chain carries TRBV3-1 (or the pseudogene TRBV3-2) and TRBJ1-1; 8 positions match TRBD1. CDR3 size: 19 residues. V lost 3 bases to trimming and J lost 3 bases; unmatched junction nucleotides: 18. The V gene's germline CDR1 is LGHDT and CDR2 YNNKEL (reference sequence). CDR3 residues: CASSHVLAPGGAVYTEAFF. In DNA, the CDR3 is TGTGCCAGCAGCCACGTGCTTGCACCAGGGGGCGCGGTTTACACTGAAGCTTTCTTT.

The chain links TRBV4-2 to TRBJ2-7; 7 bases line up with TRBD1. The V and J ends lost 1 base and 4 bases, in that order; junction bases with no gene match: 7. This CDR3 is built from 15 residues. CDR1 is LGHNA and CDR2 is YNFKEQ in the germline V gene. DNA of the CDR3: TGTGCCAGCAGCCAAGCGGCAGGGGGTTTGTACGAGCAGTACTTC. Encoded protein: CASSQAAGGLYEQYF.

The genes are TRBV20-1 and TRBJ1-1, with D perhaps matching TRBD1 (5 bases). The germline V gene has CDR1 DFQATT and CDR2 SNEGSKA (reference sequence). The CDR3 length is 13 residues. V was clipped by 3 bases and J by 1 base, with 9 bases between them. This chain's CDR3 is CSASAGWNTEAFF. As DNA, the CDR3 is TGCAGTGCTAGTGCAGGGTGGAACACTGAAGCTTTCTTT.

This clone came up once. The V gene is TRBV3-1 (or the pseudogene TRBV3-2), the J gene TRBJ1-5; a possible D gene is TRBD1 (5 bases). V shed 0 bases and J shed 6 bases, with 6 bases lying between them. CDR3 length equals 13 residues. Germline CDR1 and CDR2: LGHDT and YNNKEL (reference sequence). CDR3 sequence reads: CASSQDRVQPQHF. For the CDR3, the DNA is TGTGCCAGCAGCCAAGACAGGGTTCAGCCCCAGCATTTT.

This sequence joins TRBV3-1 (or the pseudogene TRBV3-2) and TRBJ1-5; D is uncertain. The germline CDR1 and CDR2 sequences are LGHDT and YNNKEL (reference sequence). The V end was cut by 1 base, the J end by 1 base, with 8 bases between. The CDR3 covers 15 residues. CDR3 bases: TGTGCCAGCAGCCAAGGTCAGGCGAGCAATCAGCCCCAGCATTTT. Translating it yields CASSQGQASNQPQHF.

The chain recombines TRBV9 with TRBJ2-7; D not certain. Trimming left V 3 bases short and J 4 bases short, with 11 bases between. Germline assignment: CDR1 SGDLS and CDR2 YYNGEE. The CDR3 totals 13 residues. The CDR3 sequence is CASSATPFYEQYF. DNA of the CDR3: TGTGCCAGCAGCGCTACCCCCTTTTACGAGCAGTACTTC.